The entry below describes one T cell receptor (beta chain). Its target is unknown. This record belongs to a study of T cell responses to AZD1222 COVID-19 vaccine. General study results and limits: Clonal diversity was possibly underestimated, and white British individuals and females predominated among donors. Nearly half of spike-specific TCRs reportedly target unmutated variant regions.

Clones were read by immunoSEQ multiplex PCR, and TCRdb kept only the in-frame ones, dropping some. The sample holds about 85,000 clones, about 85% seen once. The CDR3 sequence is 18 residues long. V was clipped by 6 bases and J by 3 bases; unmatched bases: 14. Germline loops: CDR1 SNHLY, CDR2 FYNNEI. The receptor comes from an adult who received the AZD1222 COVID-19 vaccine. The chain couples TRBV2 to TRBJ1-6; 7 positions agree with TRBD1. The sample was peripheral blood, taken 28 days after the second AZD1222 dose. In DNA form, the CDR3 reads TGTGCCAGCAGCACAAACCTCGGGACAGCCAACTATAATTCACCCCTCCACTTT. Translation gives CASSTNLGTANYNSPLHF.